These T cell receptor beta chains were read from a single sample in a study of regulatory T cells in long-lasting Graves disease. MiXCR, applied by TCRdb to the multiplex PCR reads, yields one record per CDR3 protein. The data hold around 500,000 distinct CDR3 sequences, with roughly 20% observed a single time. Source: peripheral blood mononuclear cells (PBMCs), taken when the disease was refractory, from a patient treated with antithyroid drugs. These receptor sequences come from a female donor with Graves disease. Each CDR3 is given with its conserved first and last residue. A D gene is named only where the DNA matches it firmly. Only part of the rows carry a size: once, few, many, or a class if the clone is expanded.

CASSLGPERVRAYEQYF | TGCGCCAGCAGCTTGGGACCGGAGAGGGTAAGGGCCTACGAGCAGTACTTC | TRBJ2-7 | - | TRBV5-1 | -
CSVATGTSTDTQYF | TGCAGCGTTGCTACCGGGACAAGCACAGATACGCAGTATTTT | TRBJ2-3 | - | TRBV29-1 | -
CASRSHGDSNQPQHF | TGTGCCAGCAGGTCCCATGGGGACAGCAATCAGCCCCAGCATTTT | TRBJ1-5 | - | TRBV27 | -
CASSYSITNYGYTF | TGTGCCAGCAGTTACTCGATTACAAACTATGGCTACACCTTC | TRBJ1-2 | - | TRBV6-6 | -
CASSIDRTGWKTQYF | TGTGCCAGTAGTATAGATCGGACAGGGTGGAAGACCCAGTACTTC | TRBJ2-5 | few | TRBV19 | TRBD1
CASSQAGTLETQYF | TGTGCCAGCAGCCAAGCCGGGACACTAGAGACCCAGTACTTC | TRBJ2-5 | few | TRBV14 | -
CASSSTQGNTEAFF | TGTGCCAGCAGTTCGACACAAGGGAACACTGAAGCTTTCTTT | TRBJ1-1 | many | TRBV12-3/TRBV12-4 | -
CASSLATVGANTEAFF | TGTGCCAGCAGCTTAGCCACCGTAGGGGCGAACACTGAAGCTTTCTTT | TRBJ1-1 | many | TRBV7-2 | -
CASSHPGGTYEQYF | TGTGCCAGCAGTCACCCGGGAGGAACCTACGAGCAGTACTTC | TRBJ2-7 | many | TRBV28 | TRBD2
CASSPGTPGANVLTF | TGTGCCAGCAGTCCCGGGACACCTGGGGCCAACGTCCTGACTTTC | TRBJ2-6 | - | TRBV27 | -
CASTPVGQAAYEQYF | TGTGCCAGCACCCCGGTTGGGCAGGCCGCCTACGAGCAGTACTTC | TRBJ2-7 | many | TRBV28 | -
CSVGPILNTEAFF | TGCAGCGTTGGGCCCATACTCAACACTGAAGCTTTCTTT | TRBJ1-1 | many | TRBV29-1 | -
CASSLIAGYEQYF | TGCGCCAGCAGCTTAATAGCGGGCTACGAGCAGTACTTC | TRBJ2-7 | many | TRBV5-1 | TRBD2
CATLLDRVYGYTF | TGTGCCACTCTCTTAGACAGAGTCTATGGCTACACCTTC | TRBJ1-2 | many | TRBV28 | -
CAWKTNTANTGELFF | TGTGCCTGGAAAACTAACACTGCGAACACCGGGGAGCTGTTTTTT | TRBJ2-2 | - | TRBV30 | -
CSARASVSSNQPQHF | TGCAGTGCTAGAGCCAGTGTCAGTAGCAATCAGCCCCAGCATTTT | TRBJ1-5 | many | TRBV20-1 | -
CASTTGVWDEQFF | TGTGCCAGCACCACAGGGGTTTGGGATGAGCAGTTCTTC | TRBJ2-1 | many | TRBV2 | TRBD1
CASSALTSSYNEQFF | TGTGCCAGCAGTGCCCTCACGAGCTCCTACAATGAGCAGTTCTTC | TRBJ2-1 | - | TRBV27 | -
CASSPQWTGKGDEQYF | TGTGCCAGCAGTCCCCAATGGACAGGGAAGGGGGACGAGCAGTACTTC | TRBJ2-7 | many | TRBV28 | TRBD1
CASSPVGRWLDTEAFF | TGTGCCAGCAGTCCGGTGGGCCGGTGGCTGGACACTGAAGCTTTCTTT | TRBJ1-1 | - | TRBV28 | -
CASSAGTGRGTQYF | TGTGCCAGTAGTGCTGGCACGGGGAGGGGGACCCAGTACTTC | TRBJ2-5 | few | TRBV19 | TRBD2
CASSLEGRENTEAFF | TGCGCCAGCAGCTTGGAGGGCAGGGAGAACACTGAAGCTTTCTTT | TRBJ1-1 | - | TRBV5-1 | -
CAWSWGEGHNEQFF | TGTGCCTGGAGTTGGGGGGAGGGCCACAATGAGCAGTTCTTC | TRBJ2-1 | - | TRBV30 | TRBD2
CASSHTGEETQYF | TGTGCCAGCAGTCATACAGGGGAAGAGACCCAGTACTTC | TRBJ2-5 | many | TRBV27 | TRBD1
CASSIRDHYEQYF | TGTGCCAGTAGTATCCGGGATCACTACGAGCAGTACTTC | TRBJ2-7 | few | TRBV19 | -
CASGIGGLGQPQHF | TGTGCCAGCGGAATAGGGGGCTTAGGACAGCCCCAGCATTTT | TRBJ1-5 | - | TRBV28 | TRBD1
CSALGGGLGNQPQHF | TGCAGTGCCCTAGGCGGGGGCTTGGGCAATCAGCCCCAGCATTTT | TRBJ1-5 | many | TRBV20-1 | -
CASSQRGGTEKLFF | TGCGCCAGCAGCCAACGCGGGGGGACTGAAAAACTGTTTTTT | TRBJ1-4 | - | TRBV4-3 | -
CASTTRSQGAHGDEQFF | TGTGCCAGTACGACCCGCTCGCAGGGGGCGCACGGCGATGAGCAGTTCTTC | TRBJ2-1 | many | TRBV27 | TRBD1
CATSSGAGVAYGYTF | TGTGCCACCAGCAGTGGAGCAGGGGTTGCGTATGGCTACACCTTC | TRBJ1-2 | - | TRBV15 | -
CASSPGQGFTEAFF | TGTGCCAGCAGCCCGGGACAGGGGTTCACTGAAGCTTTCTTT | TRBJ1-1 | many | TRBV7-9 | TRBD1
CASSEVFLGRNTEAFF | TGTGCCAGCAGTGAAGTCTTTCTTGGGCGGAACACTGAAGCTTTCTTT | TRBJ1-1 | many | TRBV6-1 | -
CASSLRGRPGGNDGYTF | TGTGCCAGCAGTCTCCGCGGGCGCCCTGGTGGGAACGATGGCTACACCTTC | TRBJ1-2 | many | TRBV2 | -
CASSSVFQSEGVLGYEQYF | TGCGCCAGCAGCTCGGTATTTCAGTCTGAAGGGGTCCTGGGCTACGAGCAGTACTTC | TRBJ2-7 | - | TRBV5-1 | -
CASSHRETSGYEQYF | TGCGCCAGCAGCCATCGGGAGACTAGCGGCTACGAGCAGTACTTC | TRBJ2-7 | - | TRBV5-1 | TRBD2
CASSSGTGGARGYTF | TGTGCCAGCAGCTCCGGGACAGGGGGCGCGAGGGGCTACACCTTC | TRBJ1-2 | - | TRBV27 | TRBD1
CASSPPPGSGPYNEQFF | TGTGCCAGCAGTCCCCCTCCGGGAAGCGGACCATACAATGAGCAGTTCTTC | TRBJ2-1 | many | TRBV12-3/TRBV12-4 | -
CASSSRMESREQYF | TGTGCCAGTAGTTCGAGGATGGAGAGCCGGGAGCAGTACTTC | TRBJ2-7 | many | TRBV19 | -
CASRLAGTDVSNEQFF | TGTGCCAGCAGGTTAGCCGGGACAGATGTGTCCAATGAGCAGTTCTTC | TRBJ2-1 | - | TRBV28 | TRBD1
CAWSDGFGTDTQYF | TGTGCCTGGAGTGATGGGTTCGGCACAGATACGCAGTATTTT | TRBJ2-3 | - | TRBV30 | -
CATSRGSNTGELFF | TGTGCCACCAGCAGAGGCTCGAACACCGGGGAGCTGTTTTTT | TRBJ2-2 | many | TRBV15 | -
CASRNRDFTEAFF | TGTGCCAGCAGGAACCGGGACTTCACTGAAGCTTTCTTT | TRBJ1-1 | - | TRBV6-1 | -
CASSLYGGADTEAFF | TGTGCCAGCAGCTTGTATGGGGGCGCCGACACTGAAGCTTTCTTT | TRBJ1-1 | few | TRBV5-6 | -
CASSHGTGGSYEQYF | TGTGCCAGCAGCCACGGGACAGGGGGTTCCTACGAGCAGTACTTC | TRBJ2-7 | many | TRBV3-1 | TRBD1
CASSPEPGRNSPLHF | TGTGCCAGCAGCCCGGAACCGGGTCGCAATTCACCCCTCCACTTT | TRBJ1-6 | many | TRBV7-9 | -
CSARMEAPNTGELFF | TGCAGTGCTCGGATGGAGGCTCCGAACACCGGGGAGCTGTTTTTT | TRBJ2-2 | few | TRBV20-1 | -
CASSYFLEETQYF | TGTGCCAGCAGTTACTTTCTAGAGGAGACCCAGTACTTC | TRBJ2-5 | - | TRBV6-5 | -
CASSPLHSGSSYEQYF | TGTGCCAGCAGCCCCCTCCATAGCGGGAGCTCCTACGAGCAGTACTTC | TRBJ2-7 | many | TRBV12-3/TRBV12-4 | TRBD2
CASRPPRSGGYEQYF | TGTGCCAGCAGGCCGCCGCGATCAGGGGGCTACGAGCAGTACTTC | TRBJ2-7 | - | TRBV6-1 | TRBD1